Listed here is a single T cell receptor (beta chain). The target antigen is unknown. These data originate in a study of cytomegalovirus exposure and HLA in healthy donors. Overall study findings and caveats: Cytomegalovirus-associated TCR beta chains were listed, numbering some 180.

The V gene's germline CDR1 is SGDLS and CDR2 YYNGEE. The V and J ends lost 0 bases and 6 bases respectively, with 10 bases between them. The CDR3 has 13 amino acids. Primers for the PCR totalled 60 Vbeta and 13 Jbeta. The assay was immunoSEQ multiplex PCR, and TCRdb's table has in-frame clones only and misses some. The table records 150,000 to 200,000 clones, over 60% of them present only once. The material sequenced was PBMCs. The J gene is TRBJ2-7, the V gene TRBV9; D might be TRBD2 (7 bases). This TCR came from a woman aged 25 to 45 in good health and CMV-seronegative. The DNA for the CDR3 is TGTGCCAGCAGCGTAGACAGGGAGGGCGAGCAGTACTTC. Its protein product is CASSVDREGEQYF.